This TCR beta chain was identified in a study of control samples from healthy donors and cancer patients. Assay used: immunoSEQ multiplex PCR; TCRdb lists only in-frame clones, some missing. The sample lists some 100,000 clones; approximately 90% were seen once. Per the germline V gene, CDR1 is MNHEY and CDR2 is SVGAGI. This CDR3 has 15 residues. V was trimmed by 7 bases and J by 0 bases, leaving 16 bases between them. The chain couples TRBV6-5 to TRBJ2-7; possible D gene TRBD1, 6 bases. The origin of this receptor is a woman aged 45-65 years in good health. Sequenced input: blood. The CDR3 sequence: CASTEWDTVSYEQYF. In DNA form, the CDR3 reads TGTGCCAGCACCGAGTGGGACACCGTCTCCTACGAGCAGTACTTC.